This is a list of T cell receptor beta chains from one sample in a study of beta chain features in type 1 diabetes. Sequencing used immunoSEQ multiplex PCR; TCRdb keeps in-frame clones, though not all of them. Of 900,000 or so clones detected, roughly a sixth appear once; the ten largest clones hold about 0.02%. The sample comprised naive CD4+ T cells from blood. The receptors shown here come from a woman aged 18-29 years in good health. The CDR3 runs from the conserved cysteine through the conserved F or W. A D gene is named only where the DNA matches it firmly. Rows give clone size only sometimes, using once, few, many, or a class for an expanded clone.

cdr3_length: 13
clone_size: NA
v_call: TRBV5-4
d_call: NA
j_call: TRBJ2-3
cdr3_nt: TGTGCCAGCAGCTTGGCCATGGCAGAGGTGCAGTATTTT
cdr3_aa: CASSLAMAEVQYF

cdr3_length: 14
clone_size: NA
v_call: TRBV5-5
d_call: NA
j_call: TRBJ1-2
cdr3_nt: TGTGCCAGCAGCCTGAGGGACACCAACTATGGCTACACCTTC
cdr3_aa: CASSLRDTNYGYTF

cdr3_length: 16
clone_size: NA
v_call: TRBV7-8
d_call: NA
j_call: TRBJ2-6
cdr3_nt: TGTGCCAGCAGCGCAAGGACAGTCTCTGGGGCCAACGTCCTGACTTTC
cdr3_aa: CASSARTVSGANVLTF

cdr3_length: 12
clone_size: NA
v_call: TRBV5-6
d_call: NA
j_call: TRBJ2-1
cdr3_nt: TGTGCCAGCAGCTTGGAGTCTAATGAGCAGTTCTTC
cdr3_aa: CASSLESNEQFF

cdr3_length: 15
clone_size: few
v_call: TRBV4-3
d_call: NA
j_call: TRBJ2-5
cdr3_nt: TGCGCCAGCAGCCAAGTCAGGGGAGGGCAAGAGACCCAGTACTTC
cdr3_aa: CASSQVRGGQETQYF

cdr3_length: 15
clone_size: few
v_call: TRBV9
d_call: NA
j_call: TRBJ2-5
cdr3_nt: TGTGCCAGCAGCGTAGCTACGGGAGATCTGGAGACCCAGTACTTC
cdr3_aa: CASSVATGDLETQYF

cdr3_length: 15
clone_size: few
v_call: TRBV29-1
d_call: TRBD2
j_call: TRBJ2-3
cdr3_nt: TGCAGCGTTGAACATCCTAGCGGCGCCACAGATACGCAGTATTTT
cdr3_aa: CSVEHPSGATDTQYF

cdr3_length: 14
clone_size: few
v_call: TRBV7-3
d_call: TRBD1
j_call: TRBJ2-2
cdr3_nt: TGTGCCAGCAGCCTCCAGACAGGGTCCGGGGAGCTGTTTTTT
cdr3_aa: CASSLQTGSGELFF

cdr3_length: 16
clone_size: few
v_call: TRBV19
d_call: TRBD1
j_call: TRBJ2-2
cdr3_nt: TGTGCCAGTAGATTAGACAGGGCGAGTGACACCGGGGAGCTGTTTTTT
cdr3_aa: CASRLDRASDTGELFF

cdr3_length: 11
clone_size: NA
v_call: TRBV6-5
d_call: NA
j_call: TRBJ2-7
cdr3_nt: TGTGCCAGCAGTTACGGTGGTGAGCAGTACTTC
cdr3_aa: CASSYGGEQYF

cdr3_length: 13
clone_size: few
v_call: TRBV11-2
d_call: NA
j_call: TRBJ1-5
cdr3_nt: TGTGCCAGCAGCTTAAACCGCAATCAGCCCCAGCATTTT
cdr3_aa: CASSLNRNQPQHF

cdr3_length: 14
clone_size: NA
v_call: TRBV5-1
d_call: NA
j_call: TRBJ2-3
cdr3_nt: TGCGCCAGCACCCTTTGGGGCGCAACAGATACGCAGTATTTT
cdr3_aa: CASTLWGATDTQYF

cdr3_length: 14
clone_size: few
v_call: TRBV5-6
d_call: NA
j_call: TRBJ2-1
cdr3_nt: TGTGCCAGCAGCCTTCTGAAGGACGGGTTGAAGCAGTTCTTC
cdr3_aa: CASSLLKDGLKQFF

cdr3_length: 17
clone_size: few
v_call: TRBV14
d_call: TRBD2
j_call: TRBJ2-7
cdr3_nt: TGTGCCAGCAGCCCCCTTACCATAGCGGGAGGCACCTACGAGCAGTACTTC
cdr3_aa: CASSPLTIAGGTYEQYF

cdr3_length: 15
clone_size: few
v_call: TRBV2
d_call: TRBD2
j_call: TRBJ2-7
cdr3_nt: TGTGCCAGCAGCGGACTAGCGGGAGTAGTCCACGAGCAGTACTTC
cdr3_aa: CASSGLAGVVHEQYF

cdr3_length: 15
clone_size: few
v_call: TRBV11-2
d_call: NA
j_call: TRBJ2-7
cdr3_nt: TGTGCCAGCAGCTTAGATACAGGGACGATCTACGAGCAGTACTTC
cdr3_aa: CASSLDTGTIYEQYF

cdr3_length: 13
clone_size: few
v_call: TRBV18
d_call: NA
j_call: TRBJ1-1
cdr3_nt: TGTGCCAGCTCAAGAGGGGAGGACACTGAAGCTTTCTTT
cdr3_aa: CASSRGEDTEAFF

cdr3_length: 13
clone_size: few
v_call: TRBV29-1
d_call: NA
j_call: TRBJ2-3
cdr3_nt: TGCAGCGGGGGGAAACCTAGCACAGATACGCAGTATTTT
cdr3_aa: CSGGKPSTDTQYF

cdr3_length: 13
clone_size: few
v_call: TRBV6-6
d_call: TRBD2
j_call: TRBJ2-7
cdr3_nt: TGTGCCAGCTTGACTAGCGGGAGTCACGAGCAGTACTTC
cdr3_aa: CASLTSGSHEQYF

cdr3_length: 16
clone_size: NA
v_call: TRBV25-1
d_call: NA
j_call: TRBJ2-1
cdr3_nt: TGTGCCAGCAGTGAAATGGTCGGTTTGTCAGGGAATGAGCAGTTCTTC
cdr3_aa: CASSEMVGLSGNEQFF

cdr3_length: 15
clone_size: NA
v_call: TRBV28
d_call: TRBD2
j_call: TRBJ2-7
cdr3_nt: TGTGCCAGCAGTTTAGCTGCTGCGGGAGGCTACGAGCAGTACTTC
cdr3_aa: CASSLAAAGGYEQYF

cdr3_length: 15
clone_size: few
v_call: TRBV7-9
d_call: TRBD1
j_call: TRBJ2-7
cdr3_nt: TGTGCCAGCAGCCTCCCCAGGGGGTTACTCTACGAGCAGTACTTC
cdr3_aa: CASSLPRGLLYEQYF

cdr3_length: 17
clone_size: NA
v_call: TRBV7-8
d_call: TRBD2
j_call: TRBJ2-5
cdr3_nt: TGTGCCAGCAGCTTAAGGGGAGGGGCTGGGGGTAAAGAGACCCAGTACTTC
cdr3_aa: CASSLRGGAGGKETQYF

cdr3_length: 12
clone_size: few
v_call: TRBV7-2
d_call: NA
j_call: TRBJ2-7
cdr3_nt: TGTGCCAGCAGCTTATCTGGGGACGAGCAGTACTTC
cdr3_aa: CASSLSGDEQYF

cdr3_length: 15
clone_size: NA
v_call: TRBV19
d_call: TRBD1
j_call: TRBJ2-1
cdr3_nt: TGTGCCAGTAGTACCGCCGGGACAGGGAACAATGAGCAGTTCTTC
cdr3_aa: CASSTAGTGNNEQFF

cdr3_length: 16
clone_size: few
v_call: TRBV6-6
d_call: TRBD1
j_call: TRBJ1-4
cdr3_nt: TGTGCCAGCAGCCTCACAGGGGAAGGTCAAGCTGAAAAACTGTTTTTT
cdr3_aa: CASSLTGEGQAEKLFF

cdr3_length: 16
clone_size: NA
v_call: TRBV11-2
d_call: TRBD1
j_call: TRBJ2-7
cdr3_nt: TGTGCCAGCAGTCAAGATCTGGGACAGAAGCTCTACGAGCAGTACTTC
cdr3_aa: CASSQDLGQKLYEQYF

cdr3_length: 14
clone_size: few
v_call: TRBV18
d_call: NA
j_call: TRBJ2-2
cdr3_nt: TGTGCCAGCTCACCACGGCCGGACACCGGGGAGCTGTTTTTT
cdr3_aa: CASSPRPDTGELFF

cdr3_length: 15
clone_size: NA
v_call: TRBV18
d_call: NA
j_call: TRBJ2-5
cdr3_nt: TGTGCCAGCTCACCAAGGCCAGACCGAATGGAGACCCAGTACTTC
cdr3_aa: CASSPRPDRMETQYF

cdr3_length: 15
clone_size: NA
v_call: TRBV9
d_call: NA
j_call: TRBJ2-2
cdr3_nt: TGTGCCAGCAGCGTAGGGGGACTTCACACCGGGGAGCTGTTTTTT
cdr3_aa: CASSVGGLHTGELFF

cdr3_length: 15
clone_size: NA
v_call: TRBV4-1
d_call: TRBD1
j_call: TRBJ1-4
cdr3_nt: TGCGCCAGCAGCCAAGGTCGGGACAGACATGAAAAACTGTTTTTT
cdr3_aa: CASSQGRDRHEKLFF

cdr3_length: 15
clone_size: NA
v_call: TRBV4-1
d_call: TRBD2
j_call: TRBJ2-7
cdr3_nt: TGCGCCAGCAGCCAACTTGGACTAGACTTTTACGAGCAGTACTTC
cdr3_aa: CASSQLGLDFYEQYF

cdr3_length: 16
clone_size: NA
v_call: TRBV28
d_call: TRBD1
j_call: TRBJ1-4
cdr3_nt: TGTGCCAGCAGCCCGAGGGACAGGCGTTTTGGTGAAAAACTGTTTTTT
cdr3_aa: CASSPRDRRFGEKLFF

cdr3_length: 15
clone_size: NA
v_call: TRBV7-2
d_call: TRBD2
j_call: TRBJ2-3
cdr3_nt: TGTGCCAGCAGCTCAGGGACTAGCGGCACAGATACGCAGTATTTT
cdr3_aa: CASSSGTSGTDTQYF

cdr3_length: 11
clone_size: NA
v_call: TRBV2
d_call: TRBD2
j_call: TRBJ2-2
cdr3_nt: TGTGCCAGCAGCAGGGAGGGGAAGCTGTTTTTT
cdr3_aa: CASSREGKLFF

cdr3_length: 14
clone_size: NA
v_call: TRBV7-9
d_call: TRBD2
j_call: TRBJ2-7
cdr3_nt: TGTGCCAGCAGCCCCCGGACTAGTTCCTACGAGCAGTACTTC
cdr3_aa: CASSPRTSSYEQYF

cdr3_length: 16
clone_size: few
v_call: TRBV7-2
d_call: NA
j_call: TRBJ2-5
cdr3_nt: TGTGCCAGCAGCTTAGTGGTTGGGAGTCGTGGAGAGACCCAGTACTTC
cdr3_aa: CASSLVVGSRGETQYF

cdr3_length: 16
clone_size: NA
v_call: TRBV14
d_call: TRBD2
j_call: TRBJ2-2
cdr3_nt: TGTGCCAGCAGCCAGACCGGGACTAGGCCCACCGGGGAGCTGTTTTTT
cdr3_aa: CASSQTGTRPTGELFF

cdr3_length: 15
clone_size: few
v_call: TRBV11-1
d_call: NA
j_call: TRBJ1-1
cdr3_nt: TGTGCCAGCAGCTCCGGACAGATCATGAACACTGAAGCTTTCTTT
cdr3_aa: CASSSGQIMNTEAFF

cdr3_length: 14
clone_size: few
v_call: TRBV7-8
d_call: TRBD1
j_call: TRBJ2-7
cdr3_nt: TGTGCCAGCAGTACAGGGGTAGGCCTCTACGAGCAGTACTTC
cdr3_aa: CASSTGVGLYEQYF

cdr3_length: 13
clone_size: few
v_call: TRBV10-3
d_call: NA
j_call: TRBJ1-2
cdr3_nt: TGTGCCATCAGTGGTCGGGAATACTATGGCTACACCTTC
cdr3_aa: CAISGREYYGYTF

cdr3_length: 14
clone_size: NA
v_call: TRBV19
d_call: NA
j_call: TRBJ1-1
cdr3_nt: TGTGCCAGTAGTATAGCGGGGCGGAACACTGAAGCTTTCTTT
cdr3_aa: CASSIAGRNTEAFF

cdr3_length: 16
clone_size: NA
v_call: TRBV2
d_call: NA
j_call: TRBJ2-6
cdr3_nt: TGTGCCAGCACCGGGGGACAGCTCTCTGGGGCCAACGTCCTGACTTTC
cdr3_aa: CASTGGQLSGANVLTF

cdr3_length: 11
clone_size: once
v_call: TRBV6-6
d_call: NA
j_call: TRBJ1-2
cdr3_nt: TGTGCCAGCGGCCAGAACTATGGCTACACCTTC
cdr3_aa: CASGQNYGYTF

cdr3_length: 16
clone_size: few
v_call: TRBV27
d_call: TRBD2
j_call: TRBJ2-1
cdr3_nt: TGTGCCAGCAGCCAGAGGGGACTAGCGGGAGGTTTTGAGCAGTTCTTC
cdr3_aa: CASSQRGLAGGFEQFF

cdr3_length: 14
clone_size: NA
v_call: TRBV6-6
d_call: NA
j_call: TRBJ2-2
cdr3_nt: TGTGCCAGCAGTTCGACCGAGGGGTACGGGGAGCTGTTTTTT
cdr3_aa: CASSSTEGYGELFF

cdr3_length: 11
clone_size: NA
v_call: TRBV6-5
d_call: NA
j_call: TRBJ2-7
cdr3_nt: TGTGCCAGCAGTTACTCGAGCGAGCAGTACTTC
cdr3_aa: CASSYSSEQYF

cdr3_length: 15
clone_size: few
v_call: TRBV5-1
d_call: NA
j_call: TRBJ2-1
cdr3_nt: TGCGCCAGCAGCCTTCGAGGGCCGTTGGGCAATGAGCAGTTCTTC
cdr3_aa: CASSLRGPLGNEQFF

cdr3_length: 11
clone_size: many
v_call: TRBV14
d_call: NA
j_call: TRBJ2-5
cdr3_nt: TGTGCCAGCAGCCGCCAAGAGACCCAGTACTTC
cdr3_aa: CASSRQETQYF

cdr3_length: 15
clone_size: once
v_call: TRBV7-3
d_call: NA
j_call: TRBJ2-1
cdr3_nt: TGTGCCAGCAGCCGTGCGGCAGGTCACTACAATGAGCAGTTCTTC
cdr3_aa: CASSRAAGHYNEQFF

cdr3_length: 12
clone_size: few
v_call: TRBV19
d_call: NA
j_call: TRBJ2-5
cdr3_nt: TGTGCCAGTTCCCTGGTGGGAGAGACCCAGTACTTC
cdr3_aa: CASSLVGETQYF

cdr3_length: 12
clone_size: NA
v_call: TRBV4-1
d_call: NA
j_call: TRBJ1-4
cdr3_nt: TGCGCCAGCAGCCTGCCTGCGGGGAAACTGTTTTTT
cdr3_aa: CASSLPAGKLFF

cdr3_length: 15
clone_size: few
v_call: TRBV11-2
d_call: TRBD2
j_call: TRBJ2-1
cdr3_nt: TGTGCCAGCAGCTTTTATCAAGCGGGAGGGATCAGCGAATTCTTC
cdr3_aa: CASSFYQAGGISEFF

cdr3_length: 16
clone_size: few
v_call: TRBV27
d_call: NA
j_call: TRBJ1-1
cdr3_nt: TGTGCCAGCAGTTTAATGGCAGCGAATCTTTACACTGAAGCTTTCTTT
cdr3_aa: CASSLMAANLYTEAFF

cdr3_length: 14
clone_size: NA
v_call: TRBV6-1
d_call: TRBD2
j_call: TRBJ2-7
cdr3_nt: TGTGCCAGCAGTACTAGCGGGAGTGACTACGAGCAGTACTTC
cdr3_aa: CASSTSGSDYEQYF

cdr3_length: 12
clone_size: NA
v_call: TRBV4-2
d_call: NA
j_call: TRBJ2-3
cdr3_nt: TGTGCCAGCAGCCACGGGCGGGGGCCGCAGTATTTT
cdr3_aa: CASSHGRGPQYF

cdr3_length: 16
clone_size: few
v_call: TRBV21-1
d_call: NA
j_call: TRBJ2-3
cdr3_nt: TGTGCCAGCAGTGTAGTAGGGACTAGCTTCGCAGATACGCAGTATTTT
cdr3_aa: CASSVVGTSFADTQYF

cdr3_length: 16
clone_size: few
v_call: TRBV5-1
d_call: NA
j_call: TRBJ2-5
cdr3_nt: TGCGCCAGCAGCTTGGGCGTTGAATCCGCCCTAGAGACCCAGTACTTC
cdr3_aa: CASSLGVESALETQYF

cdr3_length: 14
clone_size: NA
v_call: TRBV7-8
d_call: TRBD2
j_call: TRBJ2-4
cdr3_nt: TGTGCCAGCAGCCCCCGCCGGGGGGAAAACATTCAGTACTTC
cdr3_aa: CASSPRRGENIQYF

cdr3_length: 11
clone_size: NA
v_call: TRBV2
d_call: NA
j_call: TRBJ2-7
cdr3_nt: TGTGCCAGCAGTGCATGGTACGAGCAGTACTTC
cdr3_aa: CASSAWYEQYF